These 29 T cell receptor beta chains were sequenced from one sample in a study of beta chain features in type 1 diabetes. Study conclusions and caveats: Moderately but significantly shorter TCRB CDR3s were found in Type 1 diabetes patients in all four CD4+ subsets.

All of the isolated RNA was reverse transcribed, so expressed TCRB transcripts were sequenced. Sequenced by immunoSEQ multiplex PCR; TCRdb stores in-frame clones only, minus some. The sample has hundreds of thousands of clones; roughly an eighth are singletons. These TCRs are of unknown antigen specificity. Input material: naive CD4+ T cells from blood. The receptor set was obtained from a man in his late teens or twenties with type 1 diabetes.

This clone has more than one count but fewer than ten. The genes are TRBV9 and TRBJ2-5; D call uncertain. This CDR3 region has 13 residues. Germline assignment: CDR1 SGDLS and CDR2 YYNGEE. Trimming cost V 4 bases and J 5 bases, with 12 bases left between them. The CDR3 nucleotides read TGTGCCAGCAGCAGAGACCATAAGGAGACCCAGTACTTC. Its translation is CASSRDHKETQYF.

This clone has just a few counts. The CDR3: CASSREDGFNEKLFF. As DNA, the CDR3 is TGTGCCAGCAGTCGAGAGGACGGATTTAATGAAAAACTGTTTTTT. The rearrangement links TRBV6-5 to TRBJ1-4, with unresolved D. Trimming shortened V by 5 bases and J by 4 bases, and 14 bases separated the two germline ends. Germline V lookup: CDR1 MNHEY, CDR2 SVGAGI. This CDR3 has 15 residues.

In its sample, this clone was seen a few times. V is TRBV18 and J is TRBJ2-7; 8 nucleotides agree with TRBD1. The germline CDR1 and CDR2 sequences are KGHSH and LQKENI. CDR3 size: 13 residues. Trimming removed 3 bases from V and 6 bases from J; junction bases left unmatched: 4. This CDR3 is CASSPGQAREQYF. CDR3 bases: TGTGCCAGCTCACCGGGACAGGCGCGCGAGCAGTACTTC.

This clone was seen more than once but under ten times. The chain links TRBV19 to TRBJ2-6; 11 positions match TRBD1. The germline V gene has CDR1 LNHDA and CDR2 SQIVND (reference sequence). The CDR3 runs 19 residues. V dropped 4 bases and J dropped 0; count of bases not matched to a gene: 8. The CDR3 coding sequence is TGTGCCAGTAGTACCGAAAGTGGGACAGGGGGCTCTGGGGCCAACGTCCTGACTTTC. Encoded protein: CASSTESGTGGSGANVLTF. The full variable domain, completed using reference TRBV19 and TRBJ2-6, is DGGITQSPKYLFRKEGQNVTLSCEQNLNHDAMYWYRQDPGQGLRLIYYSQIVNDFQKGDIAEGYSVSREKKESFPLTVTSAQKNPTAFYLCASSTESGTGGSGANVLTFGAGSRLTVL.

This clone was seen more than once but under ten times. The chain has TRBV6-6 and TRBJ1-2; TRBD1 matches at 7 bases. Per germline, CDR1 MNHNY and CDR2 SVGAGI (reference sequence). Trimming cost V 1 base and J 4 bases; bases outside gene matches: 3. The length of the CDR3 is 14 residues. CDR3 amino acids: CASSYLGDSYGYTF. CDR3 sequence (DNA): TGTGCCAGCAGTTACTTGGGGGACAGCTATGGCTACACCTTC.

The chain has TRBV14 and TRBJ1-6; D perhaps matches TRBD1 (5 bases). Germline CDR1 reads SGHDN; CDR2 reads FVKESK. This CDR3 has 12 residues. Trimming shortened V by 3 bases and J by 14 bases, and 11 bases separated the two germline ends. The CDR3 DNA reads as TGTGCCAGCAGCCAGGGCGAGGGGACCCTCCACTTT. Translating gives CASSQGEGTLHF.

The chain uses TRBV7-2 and TRBJ2-5, with unresolved D. The V and J ends lost 2 bases and 5 bases respectively, with 12 bases between them. Germline CDR1 reads SGHTA; CDR2 reads FQGNSA. The CDR3 covers 14 residues. The CDR3 DNA is TGTGCCAGCAGCTTATTCAAGTCCAGGGAGACCCAGTACTTC. The encoded protein is CASSLFKSRETQYF.

This clone came up a few times. The chain couples TRBV11-2 to TRBJ1-2; no clear D. CDR3 length equals 14 residues. The ends were cut back, 1 base at V and 8 bases at J, with 14 bases in the middle. Germline CDR1 SGHAT, CDR2 FQNNGV. CDR3 DNA: TGTGCCAGCAGCTTAGTTGAGGATTCTGGGGGCTACACCTTC. Its protein is CASSLVEDSGGYTF.

The chain links TRBV29-1 to TRBJ1-3, with D unclear. V lost 8 bases to trimming and J lost 0 bases, with 17 bases between them. CDR1 is SQVTM and CDR2 is ANQGSEA in the germline V gene. The CDR3 spans 15 residues. In nucleotides, the CDR3 is TGCAGCCCATTTGGGAGCGCCACCTCTGGAAACACCATATATTTT. It yields the protein CSPFGSATSGNTIYF.

V usage is TRBV5-4 and J usage is TRBJ2-7, with D tentatively TRBD2 (6 bases). The length of the CDR3 is 13 residues. Germline CDR1 and CDR2: SGHNT and YYREEE (reference sequence). The V end was cut by 6 bases, the J end by 3 bases, with 13 bases between. The CDR3 reads CASTYGGSYEQYF. The CDR3 DNA sequence: TGTGCCAGCACCTATGGGGGGAGCTACGAGCAGTACTTC.

This clone has only a few counts. The chain links TRBV5-1 to TRBJ2-3; D is ambiguous. The CDR3 length is 12 residues. V gave up 2 bases and J gave up 6 bases, with 7 bases separating them. Per the germline V gene, CDR1 is SGHRS and CDR2 is YFSETQ. The CDR3 reads CASSFNGDTQYF. CDR3 DNA: TGCGCCAGCAGCTTTAATGGGGATACGCAGTATTTT.

The rearrangement uses TRBV5-6 and TRBJ1-6, with 7 bases matching TRBD1. V lost 3 bases to trimming and J lost 5 bases; unmatched junction nucleotides: 5. The CDR3 is 15 amino acids. CDR1 is SGHDT, CDR2 YYEEEE, per germline. The CDR3 nucleotides read TGTGCCAGCAGCTACCGGGACAGAGATAATTCACCCCTCCACTTT. Translating gives CASSYRDRDNSPLHF. Together with reference TRBV5-6 and TRBJ1-6, the CDR3 gives the full variable domain: DAGVTQSPTHLIKTRGQQVTLRCSPKSGHDTVSWYQQALGQGPQFIFQYYEEEERQRGNFPDRFSGHQFPNYSSELNVNALLLGDSALYLCASSYRDRDNSPLHFGNGTRLTVT.

The J gene is TRBJ2-1, the V gene TRBV6-5; D could derive from TRBD1 or TRBD2 (5 bases each). The germline V gene encodes CDR1 MNHEY and CDR2 SVGAGI. V was trimmed by 8 bases and J by 2 bases, leaving 7 bases between them. CDR3 length: 12 amino acids. As DNA, the CDR3 is TGTGCCAGCGGGGGTACCTACAATGAGCAGTTCTTC. This translates into CASGGTYNEQFF.

V gene TRBV30 combines with J gene TRBJ2-3; the match to TRBD1 covers 7 bases. The CDR3 runs to 17 residues. Germline loops: CDR1 GTSNPN, CDR2 SVGIG (reference sequence). The V gene end was trimmed by 5 bases and the J gene end by 1 base; junction bases not matched to a gene: 15. Here the CDR3 DNA reads TGTGCCTGGGACTCACCGTTTCACAGGGGCCGCACAGATACGCAGTATTTT. Translation gives CAWDSPFHRGRTDTQYF.

This clone was seen a few times. The rearrangement joins TRBV5-6 to TRBJ2-5, with a tentative D call TRBD2 (5 bases). The germline CDR1 and CDR2 sequences are SGHDT and YYEEEE. V shed 0 bases and J shed 2 bases, with 11 bases lying between them. This CDR3 region has 15 residues. The CDR3 spells CASSLGQVAQETQYF. CDR3 DNA sequence: TGTGCCAGCAGCTTGGGGCAGGTAGCGCAAGAGACCCAGTACTTC.

This clone showed up just a few times. The rearrangement links TRBV30 to TRBJ2-1; no clear D. Per the germline V gene, CDR1 is GTSNPN and CDR2 is SVGIG (reference sequence). With 0 bases removed from V and 8 bases from J, the gap between germline ends came to 14 bases. The CDR3 is 14 residues long. The DNA for the CDR3 is TGTGCCTGGAGTGTACGGCTCAGTAGGGATGAGCAGTTCTTC. It yields the protein CAWSVRLSRDEQFF. Using reference TRBV30 and TRBJ2-1 for the parts outside the CDR3, the full variable domain is SQTIHQWPATLVQPVGSPLSLECTVEGTSNPNLYWYRQAAGRGLQLLFYSVGIGQISSEVPQNLSASRPQDRQFILSSKKLLLSDSGFYLCAWSVRLSRDEQFFGPGTRLTVL.

A note on this clone: Other DNA sequences in this specimen translate into the identical CDR3. The V call is TRBV15, the J call TRBJ2-5; D is ambiguous. With 0 bases removed from V and 5 bases from J, the gap between germline ends came to 4 bases. CDR3 length equals 12 residues. The germline gives CDR1 LNHNV, CDR2 YYDKDF (reference sequence). CDR3 residues: CATSRDRETQYF. In DNA form, the CDR3 reads TGTGCCACCAGCAGAGATCGGGAGACCCAGTACTTC.

This clone has just one count. The chain uses TRBV5-4 and TRBJ2-5; maybe TRBD2 (5 bases). This CDR3 is 14 amino acids long. Germline V CDR1 and CDR2: SGHNT, YYREEE (reference sequence). The ends were cut back, 5 bases at V and 1 base at J, with 12 bases in the middle. The CDR3, as DNA: TGTGCCAGCAGGTTGACTAAGCTCCAAGAGACCCAGTACTTC. It specifies CASRLTKLQETQYF.

This clone was detected only a few times. J is TRBJ1-5 and V is TRBV29-1; D is unclear. This CDR3 comprises 13 residues. Germline values: CDR1 SQVTM, CDR2 ANQGSEA. The V end lost 4 bases, the J end lost 5 bases, and 12 bases lay between the germline ends. The CDR3 DNA sequence: TGCAGCGTTGGATCAGGTCCTTATCAGCCCCAGCATTTT. Encoded protein: CSVGSGPYQPQHF.

The gene calls are TRBV4-2 and TRBJ2-7; tentatively, D is TRBD2 (5 bases). V was cut by 1 base and J by 2 bases, with 9 bases left in between. The CDR3 consists of 14 residues. Germline V lookup: CDR1 LGHNA, CDR2 YNFKEQ. Written as DNA, the CDR3 is TGTGCCAGCAGCCAAGTCGGGGAGCCCTACGAGCAGTACTTC. Residues: CASSQVGEPYEQYF.

This chain joins TRBV28 and TRBJ2-1; TRBD2 is a possible D gene (5 bases). Germline CDR1 reads MDHEN; CDR2 reads SYDVKM. CDR3 length equals 15 residues. V dropped 4 bases and J dropped 3 bases, with 13 bases sitting between them. CDR3 bases: TGTGCCAGCAGTTCAGCCGGGGATTTCTACAATGAGCAGTTCTTC. This gives the protein CASSSAGDFYNEQFF.

V and J are TRBV6-1 and TRBJ2-3; D remains ambiguous. The CDR3 is 12 amino acids. The germline V gene encodes CDR1 MNHNS and CDR2 SASEGT. Between the trimmed V and J ends, which lost 6 bases and 0 bases, there was a span of 4 bases. The CDR3 is CASSISTDTQYF. The CDR3 coding sequence is TGTGCCAGCAGCATTAGCACAGATACGCAGTATTTT.

The chain links TRBV27 to TRBJ2-1; a weak D match, TRBD2 (6 bases). Germline V gene lookup returns CDR1 MNHEY and CDR2 SMNVEV (reference sequence). The ends were cut back, 7 bases at V and 8 bases at J, with 21 bases in the middle. The CDR3 runs to 15 residues. The CDR3 loop reads CASTSRMSGVDEQFF. Here the CDR3 DNA reads TGTGCCAGCACCTCCCGAATGTCGGGGGTTGATGAGCAGTTCTTC.

The chain combines TRBV7-2 with TRBJ1-2; D perhaps matches TRBD1 (6 bases). V was cut by 2 bases and J by 3 bases, with 10 bases left in between. This CDR3 is built from 14 residues. CDR1 is SGHTA and CDR2 is FQGNSA in the germline V gene. The CDR3 spells CASSLSAGDYGYTF. Written as DNA, the CDR3 is TGTGCCAGCAGCTTATCAGCAGGGGACTATGGCTACACCTTC.

V gene TRBV6-5 combines with J gene TRBJ2-5; TRBD2 aligns across 12 bases. The CDR3 is 15 residues long. Germline V CDR1 and CDR2: MNHEY, SVGAGI. V dropped 5 bases and J dropped 4; count of bases not matched to a gene: 5. The CDR3 protein is CASSLTSGGPETQYF. The CDR3 DNA is TGTGCCAGCAGTCTTACTAGCGGGGGGCCAGAGACCCAGTACTTC.

The chain links TRBV28 to TRBJ2-7; tentative D call: TRBD1 (5 bases). Trimming removed 9 bases at V and 2 bases at J, with 8 bases between. CDR3 length: 11 amino acids. CDR1 is MDHEN, CDR2 SYDVKM, per germline. The DNA for the CDR3 is TGTGCCAGTAGGGGTCCCTACGAGCAGTACTTC. This translates into CASRGPYEQYF.

The genes are TRBV30 and TRBJ1-2; D uncertain. CDR1 GTSNPN and CDR2 SVGIG come from the germline V gene (reference sequence). V was shortened by 1 base and J by 2 bases, with 11 bases between the two germline ends. The CDR3 is 14 amino acids. The DNA for the CDR3 is TGTGCCTGGAGTGCGTTCAGGCGGAACTATGGCTACACCTTC. Translated, it gives CAWSAFRRNYGYTF. The variable domain in full, with the rest retrieved from reference TRBV30 and TRBJ1-2, is SQTIHQWPATLVQPVGSPLSLECTVEGTSNPNLYWYRQAAGRGLQLLFYSVGIGQISSEVPQNLSASRPQDRQFILSSKKLLLSDSGFYLCAWSAFRRNYGYTFGSGTRLTVV.

The J gene is TRBJ2-2, the V gene TRBV5-6, with 8 bases identical to TRBD2. This CDR3 has 17 residues. Germline lookup yields CDR1 SGHDT and CDR2 YYEEEE. J was trimmed by 4 bases and V by 0 bases; bases with no gene match: 8. The CDR3, as DNA: TGTGCCAGCAGCTTGGTTGGTCGGGGGGGCCCCACCGGGGAGCTGTTTTTT. Its translation: CASSLVGRGGPTGELFF.

The rearrangement uses TRBV5-4 and TRBJ2-7; no reliable D call. CDR1 SGHNT and CDR2 YYREEE come from the germline V gene (reference sequence). V was trimmed by 4 bases and J by 7 bases, leaving 12 bases between them. The CDR3 runs 12 residues. CDR3 loop: CASSLDLREQYF. The CDR3 DNA is TGTGCCAGCAGCCTGGATCTGCGGGAGCAGTACTTC.